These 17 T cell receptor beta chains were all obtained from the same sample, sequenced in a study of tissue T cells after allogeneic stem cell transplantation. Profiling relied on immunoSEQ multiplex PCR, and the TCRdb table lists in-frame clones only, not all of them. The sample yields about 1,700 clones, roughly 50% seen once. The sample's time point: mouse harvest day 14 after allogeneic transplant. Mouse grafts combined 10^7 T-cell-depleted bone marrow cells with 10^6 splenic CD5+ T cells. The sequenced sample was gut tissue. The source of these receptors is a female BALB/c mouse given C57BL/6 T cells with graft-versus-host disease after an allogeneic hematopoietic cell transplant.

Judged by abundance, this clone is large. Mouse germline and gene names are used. CDR3 in amino acids: CASSLQAGSDYTF. CDR3 DNA (partial): TGTGCCAGCAGTCTGCAGGCGGGCTCCGACTACACC. The V and J genes are TRBV26 and TRBJ1-2; unclear D gene. With the read ending 1 residue before the CDR3 end, the germline J gene is used to fill in that end. Germline V gene data show CDR1 as KGHPV and CDR2 as FQNQEV (reference sequence). CDR3 length: 13 residues. The germline V and J ends were trimmed by 2 bases and 4 bases, with 8 bases remaining between them.

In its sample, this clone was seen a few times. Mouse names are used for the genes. The DNA read from the CDR3 is TGCTCCAGCAGGCAGGGGACCAACGAAAGATTATTT. The encoded protein is CSSRQGTNERLF. From start to end, the CDR3 is CSSRQGTNERLFF. The chain carries TRBV23 and TRBJ1-4; TRBD1 reflects the table's D call only, with no check against the DNA. The read terminates 1 residue before the CDR3 end, so the remaining end is supplied by the germline J gene. This CDR3 spans 13 amino acids. The V gene's germline CDR1 is KGHTA and CDR2 FQNQQP. The entire variable domain, with the rest obtained from reference TRBV23 and TRBJ1-4, is as follows: DAAVTQKPRYLIKMKGQEAEMKCIPEKGHTAVFWYQQKQSKELKFLIYFQNQQPLDQIDMVKERFSAVCPSSSLCSLGIRTCEAEDSALYLCSSRQGTNERLFFGHGTKLSVL.

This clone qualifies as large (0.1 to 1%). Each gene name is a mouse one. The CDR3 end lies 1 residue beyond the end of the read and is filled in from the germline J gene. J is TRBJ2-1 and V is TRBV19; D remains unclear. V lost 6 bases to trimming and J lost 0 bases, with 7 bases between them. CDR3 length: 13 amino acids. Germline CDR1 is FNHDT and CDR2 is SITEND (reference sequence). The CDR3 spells CASKNNNYAEQFF. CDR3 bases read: TGTGCCAGCAAAAACAATAACTATGCTGAGCAGTTC.

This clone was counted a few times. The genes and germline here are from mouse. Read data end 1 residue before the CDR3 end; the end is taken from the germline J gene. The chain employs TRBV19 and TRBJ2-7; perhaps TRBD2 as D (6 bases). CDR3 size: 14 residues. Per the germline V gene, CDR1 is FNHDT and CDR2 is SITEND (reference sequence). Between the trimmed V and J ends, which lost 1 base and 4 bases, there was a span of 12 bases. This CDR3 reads CASSIPGGKYEQYF. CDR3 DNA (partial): TGTGCCAGCAGTATACCCGGGGGGAAATATGAACAGTAC.

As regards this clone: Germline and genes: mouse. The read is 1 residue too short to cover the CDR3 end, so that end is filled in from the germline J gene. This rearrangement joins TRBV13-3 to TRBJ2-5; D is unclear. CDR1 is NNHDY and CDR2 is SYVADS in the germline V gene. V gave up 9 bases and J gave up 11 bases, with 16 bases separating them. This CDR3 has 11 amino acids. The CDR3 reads CATQRAYDQYF. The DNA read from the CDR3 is TGTGCCACACAACGGGCTTATGACCAGTAC.

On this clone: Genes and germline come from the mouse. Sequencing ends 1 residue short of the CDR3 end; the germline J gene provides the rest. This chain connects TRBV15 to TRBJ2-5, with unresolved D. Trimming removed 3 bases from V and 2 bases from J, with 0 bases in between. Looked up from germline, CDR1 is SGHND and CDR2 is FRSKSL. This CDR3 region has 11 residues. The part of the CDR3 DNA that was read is TGTGCCAGCAGTTTCCAAGACACCCAGTAC. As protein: CASSFQDTQY. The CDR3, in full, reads CASSFQDTQYF.

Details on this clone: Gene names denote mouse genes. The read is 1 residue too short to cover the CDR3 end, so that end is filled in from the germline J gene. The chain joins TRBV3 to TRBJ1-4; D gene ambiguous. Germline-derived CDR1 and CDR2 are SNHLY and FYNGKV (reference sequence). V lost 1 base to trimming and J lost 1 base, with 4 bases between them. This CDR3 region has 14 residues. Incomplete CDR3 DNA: TGTGCCAGCAGCTTAGAGGGTTCCAACGAAAGATTATTT. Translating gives CASSLEGSNERLF. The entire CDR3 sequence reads CASSLEGSNERLFF.

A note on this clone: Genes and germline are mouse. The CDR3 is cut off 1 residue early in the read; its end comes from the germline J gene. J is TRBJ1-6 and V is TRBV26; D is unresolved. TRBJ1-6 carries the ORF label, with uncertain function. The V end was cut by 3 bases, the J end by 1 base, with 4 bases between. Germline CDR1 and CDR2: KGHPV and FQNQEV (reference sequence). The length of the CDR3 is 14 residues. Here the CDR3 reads CASSLQSYNSPLYF. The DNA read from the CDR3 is TGTGCCAGCAGTCTTCAGTCCTATAATTCGCCCCTCTAC.

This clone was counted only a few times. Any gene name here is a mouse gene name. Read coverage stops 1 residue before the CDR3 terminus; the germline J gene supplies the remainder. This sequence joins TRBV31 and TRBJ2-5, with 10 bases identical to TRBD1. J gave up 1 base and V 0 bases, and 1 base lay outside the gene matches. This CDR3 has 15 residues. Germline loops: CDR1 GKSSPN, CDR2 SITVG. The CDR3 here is CAWSLGQGYQDTQYF. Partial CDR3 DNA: TGTGCCTGGAGTCTGGGACAGGGGTACCAAGACACCCAGTAC.

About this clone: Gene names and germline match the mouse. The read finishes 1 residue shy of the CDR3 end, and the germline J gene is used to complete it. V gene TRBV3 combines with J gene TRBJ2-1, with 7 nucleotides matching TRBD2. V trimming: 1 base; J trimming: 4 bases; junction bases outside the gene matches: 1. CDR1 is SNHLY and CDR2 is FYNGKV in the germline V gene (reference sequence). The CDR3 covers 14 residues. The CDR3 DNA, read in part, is TGTGCCAGCAGCTTAGATGGGGGGTATGCTGAGCAGTTC. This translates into CASSLDGGYAEQF. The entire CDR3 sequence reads CASSLDGGYAEQFF.

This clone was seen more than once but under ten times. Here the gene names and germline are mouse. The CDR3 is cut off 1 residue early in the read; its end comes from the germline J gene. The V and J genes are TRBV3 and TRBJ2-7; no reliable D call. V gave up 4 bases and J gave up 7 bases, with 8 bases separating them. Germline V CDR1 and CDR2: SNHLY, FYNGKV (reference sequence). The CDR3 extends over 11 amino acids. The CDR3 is CASSSRAEQYF. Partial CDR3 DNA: TGTGCCAGCAGCTCTCGGGCAGAACAGTAC.

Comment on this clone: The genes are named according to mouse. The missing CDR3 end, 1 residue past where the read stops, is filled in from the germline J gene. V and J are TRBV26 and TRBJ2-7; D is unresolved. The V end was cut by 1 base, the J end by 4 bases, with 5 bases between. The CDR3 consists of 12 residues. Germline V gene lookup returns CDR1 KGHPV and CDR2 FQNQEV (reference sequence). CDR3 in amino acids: CASSLYSYEQYF. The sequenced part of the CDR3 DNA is TGTGCCAGCAGTCTGTACAGTTATGAACAGTAC.

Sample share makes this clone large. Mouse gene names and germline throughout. The CDR3 loop is CSSSQPDGKNSPLYF. The CDR3 bases that were read are TGCTCCAGCAGTCAACCGGACGGAAAAAATTCGCCCCTCTAC. The rearrangement joins TRBV23 to TRBJ1-6. The observed sequence ends 1 residue before the CDR3 terminus, with the missing tail filled in from the germline J gene. TRBJ1-6 is known as an ORF, though its function is uncertain. The CDR3 has 15 amino acids. Germline lookup yields CDR1 KGHTA and CDR2 FQNQQP.

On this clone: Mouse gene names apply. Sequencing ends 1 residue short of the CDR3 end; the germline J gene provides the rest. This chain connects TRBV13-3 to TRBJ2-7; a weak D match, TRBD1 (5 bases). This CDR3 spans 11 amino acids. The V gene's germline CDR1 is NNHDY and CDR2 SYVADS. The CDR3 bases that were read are TGTCCCACAGAAGGGGTTCATGAACAGTAC. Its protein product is CPTEGVHEQY. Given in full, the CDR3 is CPTEGVHEQYF.

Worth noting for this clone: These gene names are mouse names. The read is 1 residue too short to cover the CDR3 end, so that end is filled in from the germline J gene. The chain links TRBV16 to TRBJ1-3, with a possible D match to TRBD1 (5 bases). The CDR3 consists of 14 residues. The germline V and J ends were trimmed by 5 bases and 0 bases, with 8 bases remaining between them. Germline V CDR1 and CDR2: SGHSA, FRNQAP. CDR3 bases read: TGTGCAAGCAGCCGGACATCTTCTGGAAATACGCTCTAT. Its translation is CASSRTSSGNTLY. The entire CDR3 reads CASSRTSSGNTLYF.

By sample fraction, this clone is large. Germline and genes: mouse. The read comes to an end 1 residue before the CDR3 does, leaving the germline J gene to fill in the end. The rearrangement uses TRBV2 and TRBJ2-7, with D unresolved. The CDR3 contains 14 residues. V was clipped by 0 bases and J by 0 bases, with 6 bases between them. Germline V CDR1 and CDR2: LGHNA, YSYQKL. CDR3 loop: CASSQEISSYEQYF. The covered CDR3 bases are TGTGCCAGCAGCCAAGAAATAAGCTCCTATGAACAGTAC.

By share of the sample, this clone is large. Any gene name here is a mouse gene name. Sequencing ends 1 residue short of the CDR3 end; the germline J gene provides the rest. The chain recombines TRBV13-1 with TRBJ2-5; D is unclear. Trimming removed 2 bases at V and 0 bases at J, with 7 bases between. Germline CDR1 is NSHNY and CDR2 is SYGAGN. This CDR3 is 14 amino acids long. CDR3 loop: CASSERANQDTQYF. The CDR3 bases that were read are TGTGCCAGCAGTGAAAGGGCGAACCAAGACACCCAGTAC.